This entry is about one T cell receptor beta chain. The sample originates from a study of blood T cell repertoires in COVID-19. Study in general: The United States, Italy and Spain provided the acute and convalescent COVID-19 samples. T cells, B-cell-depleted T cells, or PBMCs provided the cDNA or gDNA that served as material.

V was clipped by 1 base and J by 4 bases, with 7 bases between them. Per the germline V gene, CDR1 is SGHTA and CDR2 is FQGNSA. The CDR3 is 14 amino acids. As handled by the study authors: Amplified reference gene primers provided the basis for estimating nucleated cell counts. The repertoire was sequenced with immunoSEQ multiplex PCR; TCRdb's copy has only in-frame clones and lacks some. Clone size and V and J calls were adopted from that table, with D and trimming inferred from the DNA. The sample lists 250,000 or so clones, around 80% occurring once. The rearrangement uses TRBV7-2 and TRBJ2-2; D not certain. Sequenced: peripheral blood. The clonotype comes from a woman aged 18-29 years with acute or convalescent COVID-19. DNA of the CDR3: TGTGCCAGCAGCTTAGTAGCCATCACCGGGGAGCTGTTTTTT. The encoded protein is CASSLVAITGELFF.